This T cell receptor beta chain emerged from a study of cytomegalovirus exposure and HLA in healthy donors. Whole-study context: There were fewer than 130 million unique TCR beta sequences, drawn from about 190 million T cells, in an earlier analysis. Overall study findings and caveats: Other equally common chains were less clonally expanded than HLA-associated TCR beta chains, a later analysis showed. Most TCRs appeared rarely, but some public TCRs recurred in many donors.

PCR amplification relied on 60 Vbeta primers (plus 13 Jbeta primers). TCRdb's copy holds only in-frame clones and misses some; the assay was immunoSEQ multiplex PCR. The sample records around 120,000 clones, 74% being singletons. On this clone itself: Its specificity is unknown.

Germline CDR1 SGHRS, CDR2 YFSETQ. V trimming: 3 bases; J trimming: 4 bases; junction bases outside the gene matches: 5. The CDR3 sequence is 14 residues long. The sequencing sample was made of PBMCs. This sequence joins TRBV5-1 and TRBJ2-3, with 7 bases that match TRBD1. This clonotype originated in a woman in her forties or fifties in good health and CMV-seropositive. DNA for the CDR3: TGCGCCAGCAGCTCCGGGACAGCGTCAGATACGCAGTATTTT. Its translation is CASSSGTASDTQYF.